Presented here are 27 T cell receptor beta chains from one specimen sequenced in a study of CD8+ T cells in alopecia areata (dated by TCRdb to the late 2010s). The time point label of this sample denotes: approximately 4 weeks on oral tofacitinib. The treatment or condition label on this specimen signifies: oral pan-JAK inhibitor, 5-10 mg twice daily. The library was prepared using the immunoSEQ multiplex PCR assay. For TCR sequencing, RNA was extracted from every sample and reverse transcribed into cDNA to serve as template. Drawn from immuneACCESS, this table holds only the in-frame rearrangements with V and J called that TCRdb kept. Clones are partly lost; checked studies trace under half to an unresolved V gene and leave the rest unexplained. Recorded for this sample are about 190,000 clones; roughly three fifths of them occurred a single time. The ten most abundant clones make up around 0.69% of the sample.

The sequencing used CD4+ T cells sorted from blood, collected at week 4, from a patient treated with tofacitinib. The receptors derive from a human donor with alopecia areata.

V is TRBV10-3 and J is TRBJ1-4, with D tentatively TRBD1 (6 bases). Trimming pared 0 bases from V and 4 bases from J, leaving 9 bases between. The CDR3 has 15 residues. Germline V gene data show CDR1 as ENHRY and CDR2 as SYGVKD. In DNA form, the CDR3 reads TGTGCCATCAGTGAGTCGACAGGCCTTAATGAAAAACTGTTTTTT. Amino acids: CAISESTGLNEKLFF.

The chain couples TRBV5-1 to TRBJ2-2, with D perhaps TRBD1 (6 bases). CDR1 SGHRS and CDR2 YFSETQ come from the germline V gene. The length of the CDR3 is 15 residues. Trimming shortened V by 6 bases and J by 2 bases, and 14 bases separated the two germline ends. CDR3 sequence reads: CASNNRTVNTGELFF. As DNA, the CDR3 is TGCGCCAGCAACAACCGGACAGTTAACACCGGGGAGCTGTTTTTT.

The V call is TRBV19, the J call TRBJ1-1; 7 positions agree with TRBD1. Germline-derived CDR1 and CDR2 are LNHDA and SQIVND (reference sequence). The CDR3 totals 14 residues. The V segment lost 9 bases and the J segment 0 bases; nucleotides outside the gene matches: 7. For the CDR3, the DNA is TGTGCCAGCAAACAGGGGCCGATGAACACTGAAGCTTTCTTT. Translated: CASKQGPMNTEAFF.

This rearrangement joins TRBV15 to TRBJ2-3; D is unclear. Trimming left V 1 base short and J 2 bases short, with 7 bases between. The germline CDR1 and CDR2 sequences are LNHNV and YYDKDF (reference sequence). CDR3 size: 14 residues. The CDR3 bases are TGTGCCACCAGCAGAGGACCGACCACAGATACGCAGTATTTT. As protein: CATSRGPTTDTQYF.

The rearrangement uses TRBV5-1 and TRBJ2-5, with 12 positions matching TRBD2. The CDR3 totals 16 residues. Trimming at V came to 3 bases and at J to 4 bases, leaving 7 bases not matched to a gene. Germline V lookup: CDR1 SGHRS, CDR2 YFSETQ. CDR3 in amino acids: CASSSTSGSTLETQYF. DNA of the CDR3: TGCGCCAGCAGCTCGACTAGCGGGAGTACCTTAGAGACCCAGTACTTC.

V and J are TRBV30 and TRBJ1-3; D is uncertain. This CDR3 has 11 residues. CDR1 GTSNPN and CDR2 SVGIG come from the germline V gene (reference sequence). Trimming left V 3 bases short and J 5 bases short, with 5 bases between. CDR3 residues: CAWSPRNTIYF. The CDR3 DNA reads TGTGCCTGGAGCCCGCGAAACACCATATATTTT.

This clone was detected only a few times. V and J are TRBV29-1 and TRBJ2-5; D tentatively fits TRBD1 or TRBD2 (5 bases each). Trimming cost V 6 bases and J 7 bases, with 15 bases left between them. Germline V gene sequence: CDR1 SQVTM, CDR2 ANQGSEA. The CDR3 has 12 residues. The CDR3 DNA reads as TGCAGCGTCAGGGACGGCACAAGGACCCAGTACTTC. This encodes CSVRDGTRTQYF.

The chain uses TRBV29-1 and TRBJ1-4, with D possibly matching TRBD1 (6 bases). This CDR3 is 14 amino acids long. V lost 4 bases and J lost 6, with 15 bases in between. Germline V lookup: CDR1 SQVTM, CDR2 ANQGSEA. CDR3 DNA: TGCAGCGTTGGACCCAGGGGCACTTATGAAAAACTGTTTTTT. Protein product: CSVGPRGTYEKLFF.

V gene TRBV30 combines with J gene TRBJ1-1; perhaps TRBD1 as D (6 bases). The CDR3 spans 13 residues. Germline V CDR1 and CDR2: GTSNPN, SVGIG (reference sequence). V was clipped by 4 bases and J by 6 bases, with 15 bases between them. The chain's CDR3 is CAWILRGGAEAFF. CDR3 nucleotide sequence: TGTGCCTGGATCCTCAGGGGAGGAGCTGAAGCTTTCTTT.

The CDR3 region has the DNA TGTGCCAGCAGCCAAGTGGAGGGTGAGCAGTTCTTC. It is translated as CASSQVEGEQFF. The chain is built from TRBV4-2 and TRBJ2-1, with D possibly matching TRBD2 (6 bases). This CDR3 region has 12 residues. Trimming pared 1 base from V and 9 bases from J, leaving 7 bases between. Per germline, CDR1 LGHNA and CDR2 YNFKEQ.

The rearrangement links TRBV5-4 to TRBJ2-1; 12 bases line up with TRBD2. Germline V gives CDR1 SGHNT, CDR2 YYREEE (reference sequence). Trimming removed 4 bases from V and 7 bases from J; junction bases left unmatched: 6. The CDR3 loop spans 15 amino acids. CDR3 protein: CASSLGLAGGNEQFF. The DNA of the CDR3 is TGTGCCAGCAGCCTGGGACTAGCGGGTGGAAATGAGCAGTTCTTC.

This clone occurred once. CDR3 nucleotides: TGTGCCAGCAGAAATAAAGGGGTTAACACTGAAGCTTTCTTT. Encoded protein: CASRNKGVNTEAFF. The rearrangement links TRBV6-6 to TRBJ1-1; D is perhaps TRBD1 (5 bases). The CDR3 covers 14 residues. Germline V gene data show CDR1 as MNHNY and CDR2 as SVGAGI (reference sequence). Trimming pared 6 bases from V and 2 bases from J, leaving 13 bases between.

V is TRBV6-1 and J is TRBJ1-2; D remains ambiguous. The CDR3 loop spans 15 amino acids. Germline assignment: CDR1 MNHNS and CDR2 SASEGT. Trimming took off 2 bases at V and 4 bases at J, with 14 bases between the two ends. The CDR3 sequence is CASSETRRGTYGYTF. The DNA for the CDR3 is TGTGCCAGCAGTGAAACCCGACGAGGCACCTATGGCTACACCTTC.

The rearrangement joins TRBV27 to TRBJ1-2, with a possible D match to TRBD1 (6 bases). The CDR3 covers 16 residues. Trimming shortened V by 2 bases and J by 1 base, and 14 bases separated the two germline ends. Per the germline V gene, CDR1 is MNHEY and CDR2 is SMNVEV (reference sequence). CDR3 sequence (DNA): TGTGCCAGCAGTTTAACCATTGGACAGATTAACTATGGCTACACCTTC. It specifies CASSLTIGQINYGYTF.

This clone was seen more than once but under ten times. The chain recombines TRBV7-3 with TRBJ2-1; 11 nucleotides agree with TRBD2. J gave up 8 bases and V 1 base, and 4 bases lay outside the gene matches. Germline values: CDR1 SGHTA, CDR2 FQGTGA. The CDR3 runs to 15 residues. CDR3 sequence (DNA): TGTGCCAGCAGCTTAAAGCCTAGCGGGGGGTATGAGCAGTTCTTC. Residues: CASSLKPSGGYEQFF.

The chain is built from TRBV29-1 and TRBJ2-7; 7 bases fit TRBD2. V trimming: 4 bases; J trimming: 3 bases; junction bases outside the gene matches: 9. Per the germline V gene, CDR1 is SQVTM and CDR2 is ANQGSEA. The CDR3 contains 14 residues. Written as DNA, the CDR3 is TGCAGCGTTGCGGCTAGCGGTAAAAACTACGAGCAGTACTTC. Amino acids: CSVAASGKNYEQYF.

This clone was counted between two and nine times. The gene calls are TRBV27 and TRBJ2-4; D remains ambiguous. CDR1 MNHEY and CDR2 SMNVEV come from the germline V gene (reference sequence). Trimming shortened V by 8 bases and J by 0 bases, and 14 bases separated the two germline ends. The length of the CDR3 is 15 residues. CDR3 in amino acids: CASRRDALAKNIQYF. CDR3 DNA: TGTGCCAGCCGACGTGATGCTCTAGCCAAAAACATTCAGTACTTC.

This clone has only one observation. The rearrangement joins TRBV19 to TRBJ2-1, with 9 nucleotides matching TRBD2. The CDR3 spans 16 residues. Trimming took 7 bases from V and 7 from J; bases not matched to a gene: 14. Germline loops: CDR1 LNHDA, CDR2 SQIVND (reference sequence). The CDR3 DNA reads TGTGCCAGTACCTCAGTGAGTAGCGGGAGCCGGAATGAGCAGTTCTTC. Its translation is CASTSVSSGSRNEQFF.

This clone was observed a handful of times. This rearrangement joins TRBV5-1 to TRBJ2-3, with TRBD1 as a possible D gene (5 bases). Looked up from germline, CDR1 is SGHRS and CDR2 is YFSETQ. There are 19 residues in the CDR3. V dropped 0 bases and J dropped 2 bases, with 22 bases sitting between them. CDR3 sequence reads: CASSLVVGKAGHHTDTQYF. In nucleotides, the CDR3 is TGCGCCAGCAGCTTGGTAGTCGGAAAAGCAGGGCACCACACAGATACGCAGTATTTT.

The chain carries TRBV28 and TRBJ2-7; the match to TRBD2 covers 11 bases. The CDR3 is 20 amino acids. CDR1 and CDR2 (germline): MDHEN, SYDVKM. V was clipped by 1 base and J by 3 bases; unmatched bases: 17. CDR3 nucleotide sequence: TGTGCCAGCAGTTTATACCATTCCGGCGGGACTAGCGGTCAATTCTACGAGCAGTACTTC. Translated, it gives CASSLYHSGGTSGQFYEQYF.

CDR3 nucleotides: TGCGCCAGTACTTCCGGGGCAAACACAGATACGCAGTATTTT. This sequence encodes CASTSGANTDTQYF. The J gene is TRBJ2-3, the V gene TRBV5-1; TRBD1 or TRBD2 may be the D gene (5 bases each). CDR3 size: 14 residues. Looked up from germline, CDR1 is SGHRS and CDR2 is YFSETQ. V was clipped by 8 bases and J by 2 bases, with 15 bases between them. Full variable domain (outside the CDR3, taken from reference TRBV5-1 and TRBJ2-3): KAGVTQTPRYLIKTRGQQVTLSCSPISGHRSVSWYQQTPGQGLQFLFEYFSETQRNKGNFPGRFSGRQFSNSRSEMNVSTLELGDSALYLCASTSGANTDTQYFGPGTRLTVL.

This chain connects TRBV7-3 to TRBJ2-1; TRBD2 aligns across 10 bases. The CDR3 has 15 residues. Trimming removed 2 bases from V and 6 bases from J; junction bases left unmatched: 4. CDR1 is SGHTA, CDR2 FQGTGA, per germline. CDR3 residues: CASSLGLAGVNEQFF. As DNA, the CDR3 is TGTGCCAGCAGCTTAGGGCTAGCGGGAGTCAATGAGCAGTTCTTC.

The chain recombines TRBV7-9 with TRBJ2-5; unclear D gene. This CDR3 has 15 amino acids. With 5 bases removed from V and 3 bases from J, the gap between germline ends came to 16 bases. Germline CDR1 is SEHNR and CDR2 is FQNEAQ (reference sequence). The CDR3 protein is CASSPYSRGEETQYF. The CDR3 DNA sequence: TGTGCCAGCAGCCCATACTCTCGCGGAGAAGAGACCCAGTACTTC.

The chain recombines TRBV5-6 with TRBJ2-7, with 8 nucleotides matching TRBD2. V trimming: 0 bases; J trimming: 4 bases; junction bases outside the gene matches: 3. CDR3 length equals 14 residues. From germline, CDR1 is SGHDT and CDR2 YYEEEE. In DNA form, the CDR3 reads TGTGCCAGCAGCTTGGTGGGCGGGGGGTACGAGCAGTACTTC. Translated: CASSLVGGGYEQYF. The complete variable domain, with remaining parts taken from reference TRBV5-6 and TRBJ2-7, reads DAGVTQSPTHLIKTRGQQVTLRCSPKSGHDTVSWYQQALGQGPQFIFQYYEEEERQRGNFPDRFSGHQFPNYSSELNVNALLLGDSALYLCASSLVGGGYEQYFGPGTRLTVT.

There are a few counts of this clone. The V call is TRBV30, the J call TRBJ2-1; 12 bases match TRBD2. The CDR3 is 14 amino acids. V lost 5 bases, J lost 6 bases, and 5 bases stayed unmatched. Germline loops: CDR1 GTSNPN, CDR2 SVGIG (reference sequence). In nucleotides, the CDR3 is TGTGCCTGGGGGACTAGCGGGCTACCCAATGAGCAGTTCTTC. Translation gives CAWGTSGLPNEQFF.

This clone was detected only once. V is TRBV2 and J is TRBJ1-2; D remains ambiguous. The V and J ends lost 0 bases and 3 bases respectively, with 8 bases between them. CDR1 and CDR2 from the germline V gene are SNHLY and FYNNEI. This CDR3 spans 14 amino acids. CDR3 protein: CASSEAGVHYGYTF. DNA of the CDR3: TGTGCCAGCAGTGAAGCTGGCGTACACTATGGCTACACCTTC.

This sequence joins TRBV6-6 and TRBJ2-3; D is unresolved. This CDR3 has 13 amino acids. CDR1 MNHNY and CDR2 SVGAGI come from the germline V gene (reference sequence). Trimming removed 6 bases at V and 1 base at J, with 8 bases between. CDR3 protein: CASRSFGTDTQYF. CDR3 DNA: TGTGCCAGCAGATCCTTTGGCACAGATACGCAGTATTTT.